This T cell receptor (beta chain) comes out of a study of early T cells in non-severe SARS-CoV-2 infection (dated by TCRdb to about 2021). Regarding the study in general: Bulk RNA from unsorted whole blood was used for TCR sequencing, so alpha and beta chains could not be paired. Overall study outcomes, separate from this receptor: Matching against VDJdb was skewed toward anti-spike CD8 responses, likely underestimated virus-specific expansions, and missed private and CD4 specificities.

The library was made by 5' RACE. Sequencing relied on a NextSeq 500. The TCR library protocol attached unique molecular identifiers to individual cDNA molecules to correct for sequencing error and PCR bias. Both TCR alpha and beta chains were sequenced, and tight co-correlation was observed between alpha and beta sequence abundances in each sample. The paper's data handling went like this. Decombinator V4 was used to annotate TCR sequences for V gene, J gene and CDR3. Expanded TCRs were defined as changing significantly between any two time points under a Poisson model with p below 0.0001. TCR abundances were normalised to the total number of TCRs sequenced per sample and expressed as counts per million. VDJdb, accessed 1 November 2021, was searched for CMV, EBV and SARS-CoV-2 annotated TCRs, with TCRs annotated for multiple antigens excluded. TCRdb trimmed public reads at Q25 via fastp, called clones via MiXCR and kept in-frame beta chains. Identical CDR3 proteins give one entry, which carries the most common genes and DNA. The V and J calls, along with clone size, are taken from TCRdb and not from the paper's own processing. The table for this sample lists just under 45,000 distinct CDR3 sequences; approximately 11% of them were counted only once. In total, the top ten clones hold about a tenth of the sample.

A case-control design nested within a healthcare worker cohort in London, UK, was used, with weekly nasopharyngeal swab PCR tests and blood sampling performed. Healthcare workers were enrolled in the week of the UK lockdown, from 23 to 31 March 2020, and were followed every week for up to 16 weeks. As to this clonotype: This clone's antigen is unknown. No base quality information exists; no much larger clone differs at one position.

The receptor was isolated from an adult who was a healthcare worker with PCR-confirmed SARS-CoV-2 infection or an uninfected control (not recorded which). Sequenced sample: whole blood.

Here is the DNA: TGTGCCAGCAGTTATGCTCCGGAGAAAAACGGGGCGTTTGGGGGGAATGAGCAGTTCTTC. Its coded protein is CASSYAPEKNGAFGGNEQFF. The receptor chain draws on TRBV6-2 or TRBV6-3 and TRBJ2-1; the D gene is perhaps TRBD2, on 6 matching bases. Cut back by 3 bases and 7 bases, the V and J ends lie 31 bases apart. The germline V gene yields MNHEY for CDR1 and SVGEGT for CDR2. Taken from cysteine to phenylalanine, the CDR3 has 20 residues. Of the read, only the CDR3 DNA is kept; its 60 bases are in frame from base 1.